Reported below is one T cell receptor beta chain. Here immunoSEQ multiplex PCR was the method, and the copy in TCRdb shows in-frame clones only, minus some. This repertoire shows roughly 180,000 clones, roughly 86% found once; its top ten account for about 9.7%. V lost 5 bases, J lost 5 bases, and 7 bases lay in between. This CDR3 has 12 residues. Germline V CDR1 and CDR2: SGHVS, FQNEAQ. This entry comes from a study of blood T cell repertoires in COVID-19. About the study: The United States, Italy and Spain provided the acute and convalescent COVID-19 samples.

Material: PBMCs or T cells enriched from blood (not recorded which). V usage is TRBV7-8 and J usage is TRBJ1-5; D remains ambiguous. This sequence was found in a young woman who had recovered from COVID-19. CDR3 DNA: TGTGCCAGCAGCCACCAGGATCAGCCCCAGCATTTT. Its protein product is CASSHQDQPQHF. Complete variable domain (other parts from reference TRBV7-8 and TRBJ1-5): GAGVSQSPRYKVAKRGQDVALRCDPISGHVSLFWYQQALGQGPEFLTYFQNEAQLDKSGLPSDRFFAERPEGSVSTLKIQRTQQEDSAVYLCASSHQDQPQHFGDGTRLSIL.